This T cell receptor beta chain originates from a study of T cell responses to AZD1222 COVID-19 vaccine. Findings of the study overall: Most donors were white British, females outnumbered males, and clonal diversity was possibly underestimated. Spike-specific TCR repertoires showed rising breadth and depth after two AZD1222 doses.

This clone turned up a few times. No antigen is known for it. The germline V and J ends were trimmed by 0 bases and 2 bases, with 10 bases remaining between them. This CDR3 contains 15 residues. Germline values: CDR1 SGHNT, CDR2 YYREEE (reference sequence). The method was immunoSEQ multiplex PCR; TCRdb's version includes in-frame clones alone and lacks a portion of them. The table includes some 91,000 clones, around nine tenths detected once. The material sequenced was peripheral blood, taken on day 0 of AZD1222 vaccination. This TCR was recovered from an adult in good health. The rearrangement joins TRBV5-4 to TRBJ2-3; D gene uncertain. CDR3 in amino acids: CASSLDGRDTDTQYF. The CDR3 DNA sequence: TGTGCCAGCAGCTTGGACGGCCGTGACACAGATACGCAGTATTTT.